This entry lists 9 T cell receptor beta chains sequenced from one sample in a study of blood T cell repertoires in COVID-19. Method: immunoSEQ multiplex PCR; TCRdb's copy keeps in-frame clones and lacks some. Found here are under 300,000 clones, roughly 85% of them singletons; the top ten hold 2% to 2.5%. Sequencing was done on a sample of peripheral blood. The source of these receptors is a young man who had recovered from COVID-19.

In its sample, this clone was seen once. The chain employs TRBV27 and TRBJ2-7; 9 bases are shared with TRBD1. CDR1 is MNHEY and CDR2 is SMNVEV in the germline V gene (reference sequence). The CDR3 spans 18 residues. The J segment lost 0 bases and the V segment lost 2 bases, leaving 11 bases of the junction unmatched. The CDR3 DNA sequence: TGTGCCAGCAGTTTACTGGGACAGGGATCGCATCTCTCCTACGAGCAGTACTTC. Amino acids: CASSLLGQGSHLSYEQYF.

This chain uses TRBV7-8 with TRBJ2-2; tentatively, D is TRBD2 (6 bases). V lost 0 bases to trimming and J lost 5 bases, with 13 bases between them. Germline lookup yields CDR1 SGHVS and CDR2 FQNEAQ. The CDR3 extends over 16 amino acids. CDR3 coding DNA: TGTGCCAGCAGCTTAGCGCGGCGGCTAGCGACCGGGGAGCTGTTTTTT. This sequence encodes CASSLARRLATGELFF.

The CDR3, as DNA: TGTGCCAGCAGTCCTTGGAACACCGGGGAGCTGTTTTTT. Protein product: CASSPWNTGELFF. The genes are TRBV5-6 and TRBJ2-2, with D uncertain. Germline assignment: CDR1 SGHDT and CDR2 YYEEEE. V was shortened by 5 bases and J by 1 base, with 6 bases between the two germline ends. This CDR3 is 13 amino acids long.

The CDR3 sequence: CASSFLYQETQYF. CDR3 nucleotide sequence: TGTGCCAGCAGTTTCCTGTACCAAGAGACCCAGTACTTC. The V gene is TRBV27, the J gene TRBJ2-5; D not resolved. This CDR3 has 13 amino acids. The germline gives CDR1 MNHEY, CDR2 SMNVEV (reference sequence). Trimming took off 3 bases at V and 0 bases at J, with 5 bases between the two ends.

The rearrangement joins TRBV5-6 to TRBJ1-3; tentative D call: TRBD1 (6 bases). CDR3 length: 15 residues. Germline CDR1 SGHDT, CDR2 YYEEEE. V lost 4 bases and J 0 bases, leaving 11 bases between the germline ends. The CDR3 sequence is CASSGRGFSGNTIYF. The CDR3 nucleotides read TGTGCCAGCAGCGGAAGGGGGTTCTCTGGAAACACCATATATTTT.

This chain joins TRBV21-1 and TRBJ1-4; TRBD1, the D gene given by the table, was not confirmed from the DNA. TRBV21-1 is labeled a pseudogene. The CDR3 covers 18 residues. The CDR3 region is CASSKGVGWTVGNEKLFF. In nucleotides, the CDR3 is TGTGCCAGCAGCAAAGGCGTGGGATGGACAGTTGGCAATGAAAAACTGTTTTTT.

The chain links TRBV5-4 to TRBJ1-4; TRBD1 aligns across 7 bases. V was pared by 4 bases and J by 0 bases, with 3 bases of the junction left unmatched. Looked up from germline, CDR1 is SGHNT and CDR2 is YYREEE (reference sequence). This CDR3 is built from 15 residues. The CDR3 region has the DNA TGTGCCAGCAGCACGCAGGGGGCAACTAATGAAAAACTGTTTTTT. Its protein product is CASSTQGATNEKLFF.

The rearrangement joins TRBV5-5 to TRBJ1-2; D is perhaps TRBD1 (5 bases). The CDR3 loop spans 14 amino acids. The germline V gene has CDR1 SGHKS and CDR2 YYEKEE (reference sequence). Trimming shortened V by 4 bases and J by 4 bases, and 14 bases separated the two germline ends. The CDR3 sequence is CASSPDSGGYGYTF. In DNA, the CDR3 is TGTGCCAGCAGCCCCGACTCCGGGGGCTATGGCTACACCTTC.

The chain couples TRBV5-1 to TRBJ2-3; TRBD2 matches 13 bases. CDR1 SGHRS and CDR2 YFSETQ come from the germline V gene. This CDR3 has 15 amino acids. V shed 0 bases and J 11 bases; nucleotides not matched to a gene: 6. CDR3 nucleotide sequence: TGCGCCAGCAGCTTGGACTCGACTAGCGGGGGGCTGCAGTATTTT. Translation gives CASSLDSTSGGLQYF.